Listed below are T cell receptor beta chains from one sample, sequenced in a study of blood T cells in healthy people across ages. TCRdb independently ran MiXCR on the 5' RACE reads; one entry per CDR3 protein. This table holds about a million distinct CDR3 sequences, more than 30% found once. Sequences were obtained from blood. The receptors come from a man aged 18 to 35 in good health. The CDR3 runs from the conserved cysteine through the conserved F or W. A D gene is named only where the DNA matches it firmly. Not every row has a clone size; where given, it reads once, few, many or a size class.

V	D	size	J	length	CDR3	DNA
TRBV7-2	-	-	TRBJ2-2	11	CASGTVGELFF	TGTGCCAGCGGGACTGTCGGGGAGCTGTTTTTT
TRBV3-1	TRBD1	-	TRBJ1-2	14	CASSQQGAVPGYTF	TGTGCCAGCAGCCAGCAGGGGGCCGTCCCTGGCTACACCTTC
TRBV20-1	TRBD1	-	TRBJ1-2	13	CSARNQGAYGYTF	TGCAGTGCTAGAAATCAGGGGGCCTATGGCTACACCTTC
TRBV9	TRBD1	-	TRBJ1-5	15	CASSAETGHNQPQHF	TGTGCCAGCAGCGCAGAGACAGGGCATAATCAGCCCCAGCATTTT
TRBV20-1	TRBD1	-	TRBJ2-7	13	CSAPGQGSNEQYF	TGCAGTGCTCCGGGACAGGGCAGCAATGAGCAGTACTTC
TRBV15	-	few	TRBJ2-1	17	CATSRGFIKLGPNEQFF	TGTGCCACCAGCAGGGGGTTCATTAAACTAGGCCCCAATGAGCAGTTCTTC
TRBV6-5	-	few	TRBJ2-7	13	CASSPTFGFEQYF	TGTGCCAGCAGCCCCACGTTTGGGTTCGAGCAGTACTTC
TRBV10-2	TRBD2	-	TRBJ2-1	16	CASSERRGKSYNEQFF	TGCGCCAGCAGTGAAAGGCGGGGGAAGTCCTACAATGAGCAGTTCTTC
TRBV27	-	few	TRBJ2-3	15	CASSLFGLSTDTQYF	TGTGCCAGCAGTTTATTCGGACTAAGCACAGATACGCAGTATTTT
TRBV27	-	-	TRBJ2-1	15	CASRRVGGSYNEQFF	TGTGCCAGCCGCAGAGTCGGGGGCTCCTACAATGAGCAGTTCTTC
TRBV6-2/TRBV6-3	TRBD1	-	TRBJ1-2	12	CASAGGIYGYTF	TGTGCCAGCGCAGGGGGCATCTATGGCTACACCTTC
TRBV12-3/TRBV12-4	TRBD1	few	TRBJ1-4	15	CASSSLGTALEKLFF	TGTGCCAGCAGTTCCTTAGGGACAGCCCTTGAAAAACTGTTTTTT
TRBV12-3/TRBV12-4	TRBD1	-	TRBJ2-7	13	CASSPDRGNEQYF	TGTGCCAGCAGTCCTGACAGGGGAAATGAGCAGTACTTC
TRBV2	TRBD1	few	TRBJ2-4	13	CASSGDRKNIQYF	TGTGCCAGCAGTGGGGACAGGAAAAACATTCAGTACTTC
TRBV9	-	-	TRBJ1-5	14	CASSPGQREQPQHF	TGTGCCAGCAGCCCAGGACAGAGGGAACAGCCCCAGCATTTT
TRBV9	-	-	TRBJ1-2	13	CASRNGGLGDYTF	TGTGCCAGCAGAAACGGGGGTTTGGGTGACTACACCTTC
TRBV12-3/TRBV12-4	TRBD1	few	TRBJ2-3	14	CASSSPGGSDTQYF	TGTGCCAGCAGTTCCCCAGGGGGCTCAGATACGCAGTATTTT
TRBV6-6	-	-	TRBJ1-5	14	CAILNSRGDQPQHF	TGTGCCATCCTAAACTCTAGGGGGGACCAGCCCCAGCATTTT
TRBV5-1	TRBD1	-	TRBJ1-2	19	CASSLYPRLRGQLHYGYTF	TGCGCCAGCAGCTTGTATCCCAGACTCAGGGGACAGCTTCACTATGGCTACACCTTC
TRBV12-3/TRBV12-4	TRBD1	-	TRBJ1-1	14	CASSLGTGVGEAFF	TGTGCCAGCAGTTTGGGGACAGGGGTTGGTGAAGCTTTCTTT
TRBV5-1	-	-	TRBJ2-7	14	CASSPGQTGNEQYF	TGCGCCAGCAGCCCCGGTCAAACGGGCAATGAGCAGTACTTC
TRBV11-2	TRBD1	-	TRBJ2-1	17	CASSLGGQASSYNEQFF	TGTGCCAGCAGCTTAGGTGGACAGGCAAGCTCCTACAATGAGCAGTTCTTC
TRBV5-1	TRBD1	few	TRBJ1-2	14	CATNIGDRGHGYTF	TGCGCCACCAACATTGGAGACAGGGGGCATGGCTACACCTTC
TRBV12-3/TRBV12-4	-	few	TRBJ1-1	14	CASRGGGWDTEAFF	TGTGCCAGCAGGGGCGGGGGCTGGGACACTGAAGCTTTCTTT
TRBV7-3	-	-	TRBJ1-2	14	CASSLTMEGHHYTF	TGTGCCAGCAGCTTAACGATGGAGGGACATCACTACACCTTC
TRBV20-1	-	-	TRBJ2-7	13	CSAKQGIGHEQYF	TGCAGTGCTAAACAGGGAATTGGCCACGAGCAGTACTTC